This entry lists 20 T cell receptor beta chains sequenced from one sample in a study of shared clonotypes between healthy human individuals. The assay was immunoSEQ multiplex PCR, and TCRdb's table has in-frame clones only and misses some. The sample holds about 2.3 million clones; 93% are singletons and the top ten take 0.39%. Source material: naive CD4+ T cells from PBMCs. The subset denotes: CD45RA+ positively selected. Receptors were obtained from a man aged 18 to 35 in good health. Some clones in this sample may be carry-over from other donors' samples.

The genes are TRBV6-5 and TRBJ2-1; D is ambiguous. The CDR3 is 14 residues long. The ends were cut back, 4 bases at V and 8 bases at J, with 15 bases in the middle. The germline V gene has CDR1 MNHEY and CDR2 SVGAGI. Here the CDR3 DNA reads TGTGCCAGCAGTTCATGGGGAAATGAGGATGAGCAGTTCTTC. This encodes CASSSWGNEDEQFF.

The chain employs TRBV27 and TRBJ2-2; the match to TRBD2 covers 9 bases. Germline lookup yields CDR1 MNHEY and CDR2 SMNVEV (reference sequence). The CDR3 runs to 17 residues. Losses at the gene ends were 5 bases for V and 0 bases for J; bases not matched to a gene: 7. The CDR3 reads CASSRLGGRANTGELFF. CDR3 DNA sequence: TGTGCCAGCAGTCGACTAGGCGGGAGGGCGAACACCGGGGAGCTGTTTTTT.

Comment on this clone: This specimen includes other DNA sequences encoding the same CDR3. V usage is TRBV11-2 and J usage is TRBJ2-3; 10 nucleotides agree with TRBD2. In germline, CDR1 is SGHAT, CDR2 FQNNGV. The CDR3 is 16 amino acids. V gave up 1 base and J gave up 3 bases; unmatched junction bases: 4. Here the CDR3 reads CASSLGLAGATDTQYF. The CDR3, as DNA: TGTGCCAGCAGCTTAGGGCTAGCGGGAGCGACAGATACGCAGTATTTT.

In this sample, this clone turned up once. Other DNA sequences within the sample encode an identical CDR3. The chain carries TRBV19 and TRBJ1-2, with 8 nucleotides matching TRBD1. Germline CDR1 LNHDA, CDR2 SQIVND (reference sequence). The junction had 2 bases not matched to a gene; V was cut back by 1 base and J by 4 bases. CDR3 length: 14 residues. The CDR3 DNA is TGTGCCAGTAGTATAGCCGGACAGGGCTATGGCTACACCTTC. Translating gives CASSIAGQGYGYTF.

CDR3 sequence: CASSQGDRVYGYTF. Written as DNA, the CDR3 is TGTGCCAGCAGCCAAGGGGACAGGGTCTATGGCTACACCTTC. The chain joins TRBV4-2 to TRBJ1-2, with TRBD1 matching over 9 bases. V was clipped by 1 base and J by 4 bases; unmatched bases: 1. This CDR3 contains 14 residues. Germline CDR1 is LGHNA and CDR2 is YNFKEQ.

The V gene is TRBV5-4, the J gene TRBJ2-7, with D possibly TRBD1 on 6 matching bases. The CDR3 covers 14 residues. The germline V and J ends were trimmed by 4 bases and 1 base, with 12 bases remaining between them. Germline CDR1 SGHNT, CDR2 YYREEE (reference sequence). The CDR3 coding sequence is TGTGCCAGCAGCCCAGGACAGTGGTCCTACGAGCAGTACTTC. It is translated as CASSPGQWSYEQYF.

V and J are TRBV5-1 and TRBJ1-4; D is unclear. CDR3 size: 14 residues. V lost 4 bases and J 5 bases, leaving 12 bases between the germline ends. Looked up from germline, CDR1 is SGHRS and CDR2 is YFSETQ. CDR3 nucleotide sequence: TGCGCCAGCAGCCAACCAGTAGGAAATGAAAAACTGTTTTTT. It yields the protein CASSQPVGNEKLFF.

CDR3 sequence reads: CASSVRVDAENTEAFF. In DNA form, the CDR3 reads TGTGCCAGCAGCGTCCGTGTGGACGCCGAGAACACTGAAGCTTTCTTT. The chain is built from TRBV5-4 and TRBJ1-1; D is ambiguous. The CDR3 totals 16 residues. Trimming cost V 4 bases and J 1 base, with 17 bases left between them. Germline V lookup: CDR1 SGHNT, CDR2 YYREEE (reference sequence).

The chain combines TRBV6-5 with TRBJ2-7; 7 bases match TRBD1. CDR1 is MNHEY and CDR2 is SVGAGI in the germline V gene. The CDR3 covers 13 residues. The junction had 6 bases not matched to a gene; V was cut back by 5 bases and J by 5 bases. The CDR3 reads CASSHRQGHEQYF. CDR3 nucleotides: TGTGCCAGCAGTCACCGACAGGGCCACGAGCAGTACTTC.

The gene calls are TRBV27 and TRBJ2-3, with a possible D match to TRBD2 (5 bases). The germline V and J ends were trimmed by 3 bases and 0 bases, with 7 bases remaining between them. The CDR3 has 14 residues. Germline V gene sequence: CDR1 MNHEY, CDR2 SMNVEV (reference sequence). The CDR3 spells CASSLEDSTDTQYF. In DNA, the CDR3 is TGTGCCAGCAGTTTGGAGGACAGCACAGATACGCAGTATTTT.

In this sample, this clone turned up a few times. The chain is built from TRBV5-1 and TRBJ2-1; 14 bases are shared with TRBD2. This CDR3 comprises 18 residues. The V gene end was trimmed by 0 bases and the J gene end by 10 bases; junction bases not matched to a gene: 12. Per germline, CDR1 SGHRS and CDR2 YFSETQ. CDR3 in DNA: TGCGCCAGCAGCTTGGCCTCGTCCGGGACTAGCGGGAGTGAGGAGCAGTTCTTC. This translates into CASSLASSGTSGSEEQFF.

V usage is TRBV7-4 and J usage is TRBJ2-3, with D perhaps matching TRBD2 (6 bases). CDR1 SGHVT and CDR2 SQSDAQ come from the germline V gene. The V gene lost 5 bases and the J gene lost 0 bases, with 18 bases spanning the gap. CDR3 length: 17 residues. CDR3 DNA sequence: TGTGCCAGCAGCGACCCGGGGGTGGATTCTAGCACAGATACGCAGTATTTT. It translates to CASSDPGVDSSTDTQYF.

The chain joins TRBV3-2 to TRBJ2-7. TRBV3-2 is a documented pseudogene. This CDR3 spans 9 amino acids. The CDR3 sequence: CASSQEQYF. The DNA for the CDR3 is TGTGCCAGCAGCCAAGAGCAGTACTTC.

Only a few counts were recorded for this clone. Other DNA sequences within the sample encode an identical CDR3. CDR3 sequence: CASSRTGNQPQHF. The CDR3 DNA reads as TGCGCCAGCAGCCGGACAGGGAATCAGCCCCAGCATTTT. This sequence joins TRBV5-1 and TRBJ1-5, with 8 nucleotides matching TRBD1. J was trimmed by 4 bases and V by 4 bases; bases with no gene match: 1. This CDR3 comprises 13 residues. Germline values: CDR1 SGHRS, CDR2 YFSETQ.

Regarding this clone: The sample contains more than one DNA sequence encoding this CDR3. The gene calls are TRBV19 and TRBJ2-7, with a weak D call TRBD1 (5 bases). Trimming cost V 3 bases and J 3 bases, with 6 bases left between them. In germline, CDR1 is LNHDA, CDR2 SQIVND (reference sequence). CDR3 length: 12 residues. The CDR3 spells CASSIQGYEQYF. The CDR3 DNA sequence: TGTGCCAGTAGTATTCAGGGCTACGAGCAGTACTTC.

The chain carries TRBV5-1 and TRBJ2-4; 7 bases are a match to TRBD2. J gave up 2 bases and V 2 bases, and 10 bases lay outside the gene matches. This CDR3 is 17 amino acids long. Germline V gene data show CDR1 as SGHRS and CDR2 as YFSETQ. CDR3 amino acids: CASSFGEGRTSKNIQYF. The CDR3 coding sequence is TGCGCCAGCAGCTTTGGGGAGGGGAGGACCTCCAAAAACATTCAGTACTTC. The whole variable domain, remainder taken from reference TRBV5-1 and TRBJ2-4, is KAGVTQTPRYLIKTRGQQVTLSCSPISGHRSVSWYQQTPGQGLQFLFEYFSETQRNKGNFPGRFSGRQFSNSRSEMNVSTLELGDSALYLCASSFGEGRTSKNIQYFGAGTRLSVL.

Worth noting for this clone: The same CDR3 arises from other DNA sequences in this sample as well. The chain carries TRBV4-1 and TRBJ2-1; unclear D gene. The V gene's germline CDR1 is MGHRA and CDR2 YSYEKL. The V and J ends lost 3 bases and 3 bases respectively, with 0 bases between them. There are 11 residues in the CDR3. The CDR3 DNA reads TGCGCCAGCAGCCACTACAATGAGCAGTTCTTC. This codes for CASSHYNEQFF.

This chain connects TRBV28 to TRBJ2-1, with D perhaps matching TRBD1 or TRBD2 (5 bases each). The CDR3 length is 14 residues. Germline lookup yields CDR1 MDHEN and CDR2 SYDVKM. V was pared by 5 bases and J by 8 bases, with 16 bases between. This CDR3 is CASSTGPLGDEQFF. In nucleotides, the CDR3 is TGTGCCAGCAGTACCGGACCCCTGGGGGATGAGCAGTTCTTC.

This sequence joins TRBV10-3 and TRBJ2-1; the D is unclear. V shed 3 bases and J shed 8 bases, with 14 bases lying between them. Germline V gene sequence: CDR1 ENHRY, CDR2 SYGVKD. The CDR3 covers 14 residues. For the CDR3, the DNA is TGTGCCATCAGTGATGGCCCCCGCCCCTATGAGCAGTTCTTC. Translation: CAISDGPRPYEQFF.

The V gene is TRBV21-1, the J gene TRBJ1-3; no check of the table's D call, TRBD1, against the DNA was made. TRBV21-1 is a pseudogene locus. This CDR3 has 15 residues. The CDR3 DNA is TGTGCCAGCAGCAACGTGCAGGTCCCGGGAAACACCATATATTTT. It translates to CASSNVQVPGNTIYF.